This entry concerns a single TCR beta chain. Its antigen is unknown. This record comes from a study of blood T cells in healthy people across ages. General study findings and limits: The percentage of naive T cells correlated strongly with TCR beta diversity.

Looked up from germline, CDR1 is SGHRS and CDR2 is YFSETQ. CDR3 size: 15 residues. The second PCR ran about 6 to 11 cycles with a sample-barcoded 5' primer and J-beta primers. The template-switch adaptor, which had 12 random nucleotides, put a tag on each cDNA molecule. Using its own MiXCR run on the 5' RACE reads, TCRdb lists one record per CDR3 protein. Altogether about 800,000 distinct CDR3 sequences are present, 58% being singletons, with the ten largest covering about 20%. The chain combines TRBV5-1 with TRBJ2-7, with TRBD1 matching over 11 bases. The DNA end lines up better with TRBJ2-5; the J call may be wrong. This receptor was obtained from a man younger than 40 in good health. Sequencing was done on a sample of blood. In nucleotides, the CDR3 is TGCGCCAGCAGCCCCGGACAGGGGGCCCCAGAGACCCAGTACTTC. Translating gives CASSPGQGAPETQYF.